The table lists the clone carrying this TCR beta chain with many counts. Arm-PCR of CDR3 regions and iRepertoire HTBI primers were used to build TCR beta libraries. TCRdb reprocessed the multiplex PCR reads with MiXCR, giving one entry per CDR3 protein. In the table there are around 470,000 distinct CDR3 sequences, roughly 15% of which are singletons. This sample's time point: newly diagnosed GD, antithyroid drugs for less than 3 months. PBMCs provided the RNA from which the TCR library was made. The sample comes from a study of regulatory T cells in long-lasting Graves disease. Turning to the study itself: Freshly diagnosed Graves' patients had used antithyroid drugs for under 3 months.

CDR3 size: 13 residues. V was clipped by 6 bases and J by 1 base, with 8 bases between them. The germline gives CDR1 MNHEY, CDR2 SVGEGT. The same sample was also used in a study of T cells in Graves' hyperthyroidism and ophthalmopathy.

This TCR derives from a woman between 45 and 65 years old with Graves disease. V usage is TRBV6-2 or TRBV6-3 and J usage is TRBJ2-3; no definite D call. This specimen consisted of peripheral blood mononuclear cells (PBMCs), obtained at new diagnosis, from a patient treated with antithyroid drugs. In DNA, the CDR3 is TGTGCCAGCAGGCTCATCGGCACAGATACGCAGTATTTT. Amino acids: CASRLIGTDTQYF.